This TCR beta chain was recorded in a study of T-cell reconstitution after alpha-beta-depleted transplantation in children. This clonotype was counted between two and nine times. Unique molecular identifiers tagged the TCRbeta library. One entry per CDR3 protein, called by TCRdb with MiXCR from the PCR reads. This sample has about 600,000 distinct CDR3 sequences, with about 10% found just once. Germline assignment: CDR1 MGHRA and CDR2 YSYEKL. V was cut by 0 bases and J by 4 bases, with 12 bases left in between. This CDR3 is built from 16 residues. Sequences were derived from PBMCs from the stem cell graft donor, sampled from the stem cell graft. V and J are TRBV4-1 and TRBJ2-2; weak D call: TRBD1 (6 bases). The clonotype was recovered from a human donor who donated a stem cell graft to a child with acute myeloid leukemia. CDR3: CASSQDPGQITGELFF. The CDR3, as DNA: TGCGCCAGCAGCCAAGATCCCGGACAGATCACCGGGGAGCTGTTTTTT.